This TCR beta chain was captured in a study of T cell responses to AZD1222 COVID-19 vaccine. For this clone: Other DNA sequences in this specimen translate into the identical CDR3.

Produced via immunoSEQ multiplex PCR; TCRdb's table is partial and in-frame only. The table has roughly 200,000 clones, 85% to 90% seen once. The input for sequencing was peripheral blood, taken on day 0 of AZD1222 vaccination. This clonotype was sampled from an adult in good health.

The DNA of the CDR3 is TGTGCCAGCAGTTACGGCAGCTATGGCTACACCTTC. This sequence encodes CASSYGSYGYTF. The chain has TRBV6-2 or TRBV6-3 and TRBJ1-2; no definite D call. Trimming stripped 2 bases from V and 4 bases from J, with 5 bases between. This CDR3 region has 12 residues. Per the germline V gene, CDR1 is MNHEY and CDR2 is SVGEGT.